This T cell receptor beta chain was identified in a study of shared clonotypes between healthy human individuals. Sequenced by immunoSEQ multiplex PCR; TCRdb stores in-frame clones only, minus some. The sample contains some 1.1 million clones, roughly 77% of which appear only once. Germline loops: CDR1 LGHNA, CDR2 YNFKEQ. With V trimmed by 4 bases and J by 4 bases, 9 bases remained unmatched. The CDR3 consists of 15 residues. The V gene is TRBV4-2, the J gene TRBJ2-5, with 7 positions matching TRBD2. The sequence was collected from a man aged 18-30 years in good health. Some clones in this sample may be carry-over from other donors' samples. The material sequenced was memory CD4+ T cells from PBMCs. Subset given: CD45RA-negative fraction. CDR3 loop: CASSRGSSGVETQYF. In DNA form, the CDR3 reads TGTGCCAGCAGCCGCGGGAGTTCGGGCGTAGAGACCCAGTACTTC.